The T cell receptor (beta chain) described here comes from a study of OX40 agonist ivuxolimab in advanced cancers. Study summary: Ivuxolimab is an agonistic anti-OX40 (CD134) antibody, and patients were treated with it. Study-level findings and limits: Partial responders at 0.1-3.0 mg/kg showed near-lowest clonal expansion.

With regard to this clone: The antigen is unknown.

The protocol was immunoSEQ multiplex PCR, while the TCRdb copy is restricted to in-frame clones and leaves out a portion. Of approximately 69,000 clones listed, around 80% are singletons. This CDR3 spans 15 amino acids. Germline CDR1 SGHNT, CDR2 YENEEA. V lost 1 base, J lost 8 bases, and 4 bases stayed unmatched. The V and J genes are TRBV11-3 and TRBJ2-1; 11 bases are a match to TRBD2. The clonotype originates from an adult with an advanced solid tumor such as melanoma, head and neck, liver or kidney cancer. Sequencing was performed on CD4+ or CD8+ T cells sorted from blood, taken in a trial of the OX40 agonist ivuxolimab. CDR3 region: CASSLGQGLADEQFF. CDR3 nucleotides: TGTGCCAGCAGCTTAGGACAGGGACTAGCGGATGAGCAGTTCTTC. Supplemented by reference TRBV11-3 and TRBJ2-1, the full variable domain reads EAGVVQSPRYKIIEKKQPVAFWCNPISGHNTLYWYLQNLGQGPELLIRYENEEAVDDSQLPKDRFSAERLKGVDSTLKIQPAELGDSAVYLCASSLGQGLADEQFFGPGTRLTVL.